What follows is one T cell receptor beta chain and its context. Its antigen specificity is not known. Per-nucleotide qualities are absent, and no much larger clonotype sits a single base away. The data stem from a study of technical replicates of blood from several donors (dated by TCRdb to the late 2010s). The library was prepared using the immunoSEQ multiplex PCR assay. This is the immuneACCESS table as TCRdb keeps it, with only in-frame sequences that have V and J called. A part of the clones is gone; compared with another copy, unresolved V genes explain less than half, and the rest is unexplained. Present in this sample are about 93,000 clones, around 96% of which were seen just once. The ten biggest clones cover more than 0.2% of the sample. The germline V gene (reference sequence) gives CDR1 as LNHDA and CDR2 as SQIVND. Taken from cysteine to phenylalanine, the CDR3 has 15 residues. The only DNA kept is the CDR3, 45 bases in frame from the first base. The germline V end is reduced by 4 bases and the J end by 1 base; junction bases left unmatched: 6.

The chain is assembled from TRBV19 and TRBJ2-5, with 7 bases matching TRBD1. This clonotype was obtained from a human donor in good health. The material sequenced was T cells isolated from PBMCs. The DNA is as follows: TGTGCCAGTAGTACCGTCCGGGACAGCCAAGAGACCCAGTACTTC. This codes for CASSTVRDSQETQYF.